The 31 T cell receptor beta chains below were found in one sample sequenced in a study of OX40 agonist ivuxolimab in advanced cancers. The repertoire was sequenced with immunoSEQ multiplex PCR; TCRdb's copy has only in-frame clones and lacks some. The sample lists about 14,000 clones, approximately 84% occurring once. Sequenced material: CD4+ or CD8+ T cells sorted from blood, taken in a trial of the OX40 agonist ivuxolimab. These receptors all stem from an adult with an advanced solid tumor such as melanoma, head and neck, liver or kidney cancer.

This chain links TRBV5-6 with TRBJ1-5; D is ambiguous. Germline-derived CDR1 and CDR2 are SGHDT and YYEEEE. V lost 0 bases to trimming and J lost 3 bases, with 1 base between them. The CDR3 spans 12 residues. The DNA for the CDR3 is TGTGCCAGCAGCTTGGACAATCAGCCCCAGCATTTT. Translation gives CASSLDNQPQHF.

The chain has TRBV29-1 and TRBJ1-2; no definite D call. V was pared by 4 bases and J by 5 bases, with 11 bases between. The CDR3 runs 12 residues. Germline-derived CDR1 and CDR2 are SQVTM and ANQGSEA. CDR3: CSVVVTSYGYTF. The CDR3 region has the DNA TGCAGCGTTGTAGTAACTTCTTATGGCTACACCTTC.

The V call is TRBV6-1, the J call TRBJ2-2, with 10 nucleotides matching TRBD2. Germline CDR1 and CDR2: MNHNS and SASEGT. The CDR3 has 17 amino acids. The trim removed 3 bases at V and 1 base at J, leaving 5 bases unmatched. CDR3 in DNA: TGTGCCAGCAGTGACCCTAGGACTAGCGGGAACACCGGGGAGCTGTTTTTT. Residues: CASSDPRTSGNTGELFF.

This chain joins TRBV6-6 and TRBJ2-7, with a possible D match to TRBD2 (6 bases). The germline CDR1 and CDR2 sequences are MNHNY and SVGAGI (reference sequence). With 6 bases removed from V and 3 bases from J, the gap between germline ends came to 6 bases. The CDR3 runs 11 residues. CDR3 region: CASRGGYEQYF. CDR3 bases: TGTGCCAGCAGGGGGGGCTACGAGCAGTACTTC.

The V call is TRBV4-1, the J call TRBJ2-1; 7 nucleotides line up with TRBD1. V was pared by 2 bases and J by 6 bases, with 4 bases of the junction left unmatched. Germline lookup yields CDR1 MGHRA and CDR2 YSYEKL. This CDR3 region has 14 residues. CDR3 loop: CASSQWQGVNEQFF. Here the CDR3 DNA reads TGCGCCAGCAGCCAATGGCAGGGGGTCAATGAGCAGTTCTTC.

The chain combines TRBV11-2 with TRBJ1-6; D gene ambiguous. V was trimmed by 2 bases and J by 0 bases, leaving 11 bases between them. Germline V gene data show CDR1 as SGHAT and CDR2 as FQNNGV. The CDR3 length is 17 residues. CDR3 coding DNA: TGTGCCAGCAGCTTATCCCTACCCAGCTCCTATAATTCACCCCTCCACTTT. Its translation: CASSLSLPSSYNSPLHF.

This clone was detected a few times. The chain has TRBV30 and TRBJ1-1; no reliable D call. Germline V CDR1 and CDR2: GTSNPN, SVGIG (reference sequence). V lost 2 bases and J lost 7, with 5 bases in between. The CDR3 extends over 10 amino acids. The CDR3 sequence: CAWSTDEAFF. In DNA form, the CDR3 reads TGTGCCTGGAGTACAGATGAAGCTTTCTTT.

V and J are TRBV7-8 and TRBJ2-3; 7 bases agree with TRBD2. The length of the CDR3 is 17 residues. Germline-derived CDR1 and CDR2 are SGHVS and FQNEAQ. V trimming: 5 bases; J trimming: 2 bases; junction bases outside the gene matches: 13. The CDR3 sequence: CASSPYPYSGTTDTQYF. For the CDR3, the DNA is TGTGCCAGCAGCCCTTACCCCTACAGCGGGACCACAGATACGCAGTATTTT.

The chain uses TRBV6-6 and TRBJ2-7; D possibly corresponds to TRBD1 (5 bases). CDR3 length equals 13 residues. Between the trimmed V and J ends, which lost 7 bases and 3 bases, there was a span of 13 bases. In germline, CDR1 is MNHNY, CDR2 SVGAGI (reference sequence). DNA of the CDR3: TGTGCCAGCACAACAGGCGAGTACTACGAGCAGTACTTC. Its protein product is CASTTGEYYEQYF.

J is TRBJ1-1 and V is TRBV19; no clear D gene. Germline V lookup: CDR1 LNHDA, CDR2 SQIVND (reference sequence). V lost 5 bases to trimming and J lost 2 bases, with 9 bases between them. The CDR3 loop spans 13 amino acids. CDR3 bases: TGTGCCAGTAGTCGTCAGTACAACACTGAAGCTTTCTTT. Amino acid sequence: CASSRQYNTEAFF.

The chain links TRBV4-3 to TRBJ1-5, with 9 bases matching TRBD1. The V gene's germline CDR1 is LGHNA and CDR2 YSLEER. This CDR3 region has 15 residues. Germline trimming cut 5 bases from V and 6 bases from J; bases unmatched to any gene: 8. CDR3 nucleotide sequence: TGCGCCAGCAGCAAGGACAGGGGCGGGGGTCAGCCCCAGCATTTT. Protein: CASSKDRGGGQPQHF.

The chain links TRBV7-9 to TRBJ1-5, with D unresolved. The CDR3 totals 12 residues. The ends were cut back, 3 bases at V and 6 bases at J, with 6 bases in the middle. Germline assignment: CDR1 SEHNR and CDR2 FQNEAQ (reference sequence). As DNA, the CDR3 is TGTGCCAGCAGCTTTGTGGGTCAGCCCCAGCATTTT. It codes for CASSFVGQPQHF.

This chain's CDR3 is CASSYRGGGDTQYF. The CDR3 nucleotides are TGTGCCAGCAGCTACCGGGGGGGCGGAGATACGCAGTATTTT. J is TRBJ2-3 and V is TRBV11-3, with TRBD2 matching over 8 bases. After removal of 4 bases from V and 5 bases from J, the junction contained 5 bases not matched to a gene. Germline V gene lookup returns CDR1 SGHNT and CDR2 YENEEA. CDR3 length equals 14 residues.

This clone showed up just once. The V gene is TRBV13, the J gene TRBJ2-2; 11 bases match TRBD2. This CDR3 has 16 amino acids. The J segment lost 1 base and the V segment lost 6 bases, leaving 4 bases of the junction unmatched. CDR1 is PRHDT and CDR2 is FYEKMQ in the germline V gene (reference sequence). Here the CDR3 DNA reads TGTGCCAGCAGGCATACTAGCGGGGGGAACACCGGGGAGCTGTTTTTT. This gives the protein CASRHTSGGNTGELFF.

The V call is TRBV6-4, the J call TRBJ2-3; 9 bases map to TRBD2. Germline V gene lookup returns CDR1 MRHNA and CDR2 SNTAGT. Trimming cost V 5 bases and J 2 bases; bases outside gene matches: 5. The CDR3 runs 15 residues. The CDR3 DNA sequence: TGTGCCAGCAGTAACGGGACTAGCTCCACAGATACGCAGTATTTT. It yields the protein CASSNGTSSTDTQYF.

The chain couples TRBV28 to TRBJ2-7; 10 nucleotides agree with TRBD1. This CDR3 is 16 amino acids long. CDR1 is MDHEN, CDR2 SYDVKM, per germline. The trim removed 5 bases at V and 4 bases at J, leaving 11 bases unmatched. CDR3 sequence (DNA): TGTGCCAGCAGTCCCTTAAGACAGGGGGCTTTTTACGAGCAGTACTTC. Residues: CASSPLRQGAFYEQYF. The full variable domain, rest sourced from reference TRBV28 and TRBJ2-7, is DVKVTQSSRYLVKRTGEKVFLECVQDMDHENMFWYRQDPGLGLRLIYFSYDVKMKEKGDIPEGYSVSREKKERFSLILESASTNQTSMYLCASSPLRQGAFYEQYFGPGTRLTVT.

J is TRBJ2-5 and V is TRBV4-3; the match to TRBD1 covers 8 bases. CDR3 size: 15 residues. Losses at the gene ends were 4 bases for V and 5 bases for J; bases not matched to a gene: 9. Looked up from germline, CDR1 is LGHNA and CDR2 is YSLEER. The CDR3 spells CASSPGQGSGETQYF. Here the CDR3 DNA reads TGCGCCAGCAGCCCCGGACAGGGCAGCGGGGAGACCCAGTACTTC.

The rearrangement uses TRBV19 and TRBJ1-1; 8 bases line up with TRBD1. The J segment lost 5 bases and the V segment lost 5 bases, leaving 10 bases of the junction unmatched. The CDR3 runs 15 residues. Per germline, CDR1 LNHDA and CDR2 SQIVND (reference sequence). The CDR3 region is CASSAETGGGTEAFF. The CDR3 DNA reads TGTGCCAGTAGTGCCGAAACAGGGGGGGGTACTGAAGCTTTCTTT.

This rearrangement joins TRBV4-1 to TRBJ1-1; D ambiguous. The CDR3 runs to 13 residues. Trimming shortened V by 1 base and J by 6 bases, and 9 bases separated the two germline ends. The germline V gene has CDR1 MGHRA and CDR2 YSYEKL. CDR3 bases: TGCGCCAGCAGCCAAGGACGAGACGCTGAAGCTTTCTTT. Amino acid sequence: CASSQGRDAEAFF.

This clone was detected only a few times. The CDR3 reads CAWSVAEGYGYTF. The DNA of the CDR3 is TGTGCCTGGAGTGTTGCTGAGGGGTATGGCTACACCTTC. The V gene is TRBV30, the J gene TRBJ1-2, with a weak D call TRBD1 (5 bases). Germline V gene sequence: CDR1 GTSNPN, CDR2 SVGIG (reference sequence). The V gene lost 0 bases and the J gene lost 5 bases, with 10 bases spanning the gap. CDR3 length: 13 residues.

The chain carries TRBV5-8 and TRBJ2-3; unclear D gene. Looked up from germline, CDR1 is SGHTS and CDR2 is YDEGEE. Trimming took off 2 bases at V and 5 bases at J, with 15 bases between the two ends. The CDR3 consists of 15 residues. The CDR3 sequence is CASSFISQFLDTQYF. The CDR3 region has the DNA TGTGCCAGCAGCTTTATTAGCCAATTTCTAGATACGCAGTATTTT.

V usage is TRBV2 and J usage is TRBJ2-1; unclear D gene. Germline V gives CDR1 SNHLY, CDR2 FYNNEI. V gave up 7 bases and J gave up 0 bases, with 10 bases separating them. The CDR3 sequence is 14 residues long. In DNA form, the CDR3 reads TGTGCCAGCATGGGTAGTAGCTCCTACAATGAGCAGTTCTTC. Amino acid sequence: CASMGSSSYNEQFF.

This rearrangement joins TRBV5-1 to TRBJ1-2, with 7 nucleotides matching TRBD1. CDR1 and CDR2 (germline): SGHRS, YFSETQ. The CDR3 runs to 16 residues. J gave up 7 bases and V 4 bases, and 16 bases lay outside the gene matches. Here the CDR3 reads CASSPRRQGGFGGYTF. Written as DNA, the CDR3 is TGCGCCAGCAGCCCAAGACGACAGGGCGGTTTTGGTGGCTACACCTTC.

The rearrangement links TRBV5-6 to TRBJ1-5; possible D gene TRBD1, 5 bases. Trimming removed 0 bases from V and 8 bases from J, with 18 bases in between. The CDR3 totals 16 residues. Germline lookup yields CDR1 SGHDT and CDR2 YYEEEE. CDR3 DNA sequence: TGTGCCAGCAGCTTGGGGATGGACACCGGGGCGGAGCCCCAGCATTTT. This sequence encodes CASSLGMDTGAEPQHF.

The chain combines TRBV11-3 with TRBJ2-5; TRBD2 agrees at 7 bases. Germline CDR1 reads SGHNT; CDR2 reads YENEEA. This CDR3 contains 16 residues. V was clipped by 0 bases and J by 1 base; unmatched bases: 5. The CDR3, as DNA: TGTGCCAGCAGCTTAGAGCCAGCGGGGCTCCAAGAGACCCAGTACTTC. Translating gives CASSLEPAGLQETQYF.

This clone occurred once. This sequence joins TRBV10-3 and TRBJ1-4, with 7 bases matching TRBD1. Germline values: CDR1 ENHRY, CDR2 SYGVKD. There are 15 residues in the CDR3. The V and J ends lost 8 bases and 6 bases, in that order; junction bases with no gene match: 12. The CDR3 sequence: CAIGSQGGGYEKLFF. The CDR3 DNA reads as TGTGCCATCGGCTCACAAGGGGGCGGATATGAAAAACTGTTTTTT.

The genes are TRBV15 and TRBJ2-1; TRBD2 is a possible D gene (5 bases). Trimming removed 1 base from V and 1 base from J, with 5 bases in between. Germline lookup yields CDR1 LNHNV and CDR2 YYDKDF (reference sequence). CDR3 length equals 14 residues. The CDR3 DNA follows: TGTGCCACCAGCAGAGGAGGGTCCTACAATGAGCAGTTCTTC. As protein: CATSRGGSYNEQFF.

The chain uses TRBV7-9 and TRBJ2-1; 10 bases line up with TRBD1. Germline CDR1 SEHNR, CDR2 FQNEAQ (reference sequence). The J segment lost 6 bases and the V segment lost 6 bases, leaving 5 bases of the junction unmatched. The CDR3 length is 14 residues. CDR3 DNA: TGTGCCAGCAGAAAGGGACAGGGGCCCAATGAGCAGTTCTTC. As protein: CASRKGQGPNEQFF.

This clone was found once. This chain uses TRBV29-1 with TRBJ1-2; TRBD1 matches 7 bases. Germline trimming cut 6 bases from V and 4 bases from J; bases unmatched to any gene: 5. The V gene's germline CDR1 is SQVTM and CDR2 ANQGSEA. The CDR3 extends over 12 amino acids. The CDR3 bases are TGCAGCGTCGCTACAGGGGTCTATGGCTACACCTTC. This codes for CSVATGVYGYTF.

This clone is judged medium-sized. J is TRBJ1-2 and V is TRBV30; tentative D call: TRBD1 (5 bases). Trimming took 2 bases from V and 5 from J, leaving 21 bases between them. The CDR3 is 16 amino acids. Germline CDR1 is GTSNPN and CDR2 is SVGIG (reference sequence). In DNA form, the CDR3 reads TGTGCCTGGAGTAACCCGGGGGAGAATCCAATGTATGGCTACACCTTC. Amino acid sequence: CAWSNPGENPMYGYTF.

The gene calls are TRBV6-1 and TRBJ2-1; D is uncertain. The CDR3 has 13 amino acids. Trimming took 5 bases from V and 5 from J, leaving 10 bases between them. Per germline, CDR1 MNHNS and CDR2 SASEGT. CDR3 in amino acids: CASSPRTHNEQFF. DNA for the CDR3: TGTGCCAGCAGTCCTCGGACGCACAATGAGCAGTTCTTC.